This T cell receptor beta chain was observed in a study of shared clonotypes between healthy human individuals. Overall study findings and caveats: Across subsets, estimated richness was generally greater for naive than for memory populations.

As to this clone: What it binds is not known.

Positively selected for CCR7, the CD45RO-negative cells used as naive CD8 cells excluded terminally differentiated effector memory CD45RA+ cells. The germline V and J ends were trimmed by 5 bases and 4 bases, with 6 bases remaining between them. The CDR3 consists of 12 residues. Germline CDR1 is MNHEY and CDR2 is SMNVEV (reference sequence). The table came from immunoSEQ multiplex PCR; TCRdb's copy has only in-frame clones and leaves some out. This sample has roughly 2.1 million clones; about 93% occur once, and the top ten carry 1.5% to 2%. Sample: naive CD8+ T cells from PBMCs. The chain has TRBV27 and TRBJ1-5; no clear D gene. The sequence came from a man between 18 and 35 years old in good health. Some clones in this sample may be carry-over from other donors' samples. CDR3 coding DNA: TGTGCCAGCAGTCCCATAAATCAGCCCCAGCATTTT. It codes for CASSPINQPQHF.